A single sample gave rise to the 20 T cell receptor beta chains below, sequenced in a study of T-cell memory formation after mild COVID-19. TCRdb reanalysed the 5' RACE reads using MiXCR and keeps one entry per CDR3 protein. Found here are about 240,000 distinct CDR3 sequences, 8.5% to 9.5% of them singletons; the top ten hold 22%. Sample: PBMCs or a T cell subset sorted from them (not recorded which). The receptor source for this set is a man aged 18-30 years who had mild COVID-19 (a few samples of this study predate the infection). Cell type and time point are not known.

This clonotype came up many times. The chain is built from TRBV5-1 and TRBJ2-5; 10 bases are shared with TRBD2. The CDR3 runs to 15 residues. After removal of 7 bases from V and 4 bases from J, the junction contained 10 bases not matched to a gene. Germline CDR1 is SGHRS and CDR2 is YFSETQ. The CDR3 nucleotides read TGCGCCAGCGGCCGACTAGCGGGTAAAAGAGAGACCCAGTACTTC. Its protein product is CASGRLAGKRETQYF.

This clonotype was seen only a few times. The chain recombines TRBV5-1 with TRBJ1-1; tentatively, D is TRBD1 (6 bases). The CDR3 runs to 15 residues. CDR1 and CDR2 (germline): SGHRS, YFSETQ. V gave up 1 base and J gave up 4 bases, with 14 bases separating them. The CDR3 loop reads CASSLLGGAGTEAFF. The CDR3 DNA reads as TGCGCCAGCAGCTTGTTGGGGGGCGCCGGCACTGAAGCTTTCTTT.

The chain recombines TRBV2 with TRBJ2-7; 15 bases match TRBD2. Germline V gives CDR1 SNHLY, CDR2 FYNNEI. The V and J ends lost 7 bases and 6 bases, in that order; junction bases with no gene match: 4. The CDR3 sequence is 14 residues long. CDR3 loop: CASTGLAGGLEQYF. The CDR3 nucleotides read TGTGCCAGCACGGGACTAGCGGGGGGTCTCGAGCAGTACTTC.

This clonotype was seen only a few times. The chain is built from TRBV7-2 and TRBJ1-3, with unresolved D. The CDR3 runs to 15 residues. The ends were cut back, 6 bases at V and 0 bases at J, with 12 bases in the middle. Germline V gives CDR1 SGHTA, CDR2 FQGNSA. CDR3 in amino acids: CASREQSVSGNTIYF. CDR3 nucleotides: TGTGCCAGCAGAGAACAGTCAGTCTCTGGAAACACCATATATTTT.

The chain is built from TRBV13 and TRBJ2-5; 7 bases match TRBD1. This CDR3 has 14 amino acids. Germline V CDR1 and CDR2: PRHDT, FYEKMQ (reference sequence). The J segment lost 3 bases and the V segment lost 5 bases, leaving 6 bases of the junction unmatched. CDR3 in amino acids: CASSGLTGKETQYF. Here the CDR3 DNA reads TGTGCCAGCAGCGGACTGACAGGGAAAGAGACCCAGTACTTC.

The chain employs TRBV7-3 and TRBJ1-3, with unresolved D. This CDR3 contains 13 residues. Looked up from germline, CDR1 is SGHTA and CDR2 is FQGTGA. Trimming took off 2 bases at V and 8 bases at J, with 10 bases between the two ends. This CDR3 is CASSLVDGDTIYF. For the CDR3, the DNA is TGTGCCAGCAGCTTAGTAGACGGGGACACCATATATTTT.

This clonotype came up a few times. V usage is TRBV2 and J usage is TRBJ1-1; weak D call: TRBD1 (6 bases). Germline CDR1 reads SNHLY; CDR2 reads FYNNEI. The CDR3 sequence is 15 residues long. Trimming stripped 6 bases from V and 5 bases from J, with 19 bases between. In DNA form, the CDR3 reads TGTGCCAGCAGAGATTCCAGGGGAATGGGGACTGAAGCTTTCTTT. It is translated as CASRDSRGMGTEAFF. The full variable domain, in which reference TRBV2 and TRBJ1-1 provide the parts outside the CDR3, is EPEVTQTPSHQVTQMGQEVILRCVPISNHLYFYWYRQILGQKVEFLVSFYNNEISEKSEIFDDQFSVERPDGSNFTLKIRSTKLEDSAMYFCASRDSRGMGTEAFFGQGTRLTVV.

This rearrangement joins TRBV20-1 to TRBJ2-5; D call uncertain. The CDR3 loop spans 13 amino acids. Germline V gene data show CDR1 as DFQATT and CDR2 as SNEGSKA (reference sequence). The ends were cut back, 0 bases at V and 6 bases at J, with 11 bases in the middle. The CDR3 sequence: CSARDNPAKTQYF. The CDR3 DNA is TGCAGTGCTAGAGATAACCCAGCTAAGACCCAGTACTTC.

V gene TRBV7-8 combines with J gene TRBJ1-4; D remains unclear. The CDR3 is 16 residues long. V shed 2 bases and J shed 4 bases, with 14 bases lying between them. The germline CDR1 and CDR2 sequences are SGHVS and FQNEAQ. CDR3 coding DNA: TGTGCCAGCAGCTTATCCCGGGTCGCCGATAATGAAAAACTGTTTTTT. Its protein is CASSLSRVADNEKLFF.

The chain employs TRBV6-2 or TRBV6-3 and TRBJ1-1; 8 nucleotides agree with TRBD1. V shed 6 bases, J shed 10 bases, and the junction held 13 bases outside the gene matches. Looked up from germline, CDR1 is MNHEY and CDR2 is SVGEGT. The CDR3 sequence is 14 residues long. This CDR3 is CASSKPSTGVRAFF. For the CDR3, the DNA is TGTGCCAGCAGCAAACCGTCGACAGGGGTACGAGCTTTCTTT.

This clonotype was observed a few times. The J gene is TRBJ2-5, the V gene TRBV9; the match to TRBD2 covers 11 bases. V lost 2 bases to trimming and J lost 4 bases; unmatched junction nucleotides: 4. CDR1 SGDLS and CDR2 YYNGEE come from the germline V gene. This CDR3 spans 15 amino acids. The CDR3 loop reads CASSVGLAGRETQYF. CDR3 DNA sequence: TGTGCCAGCAGCGTTGGACTAGCGGGTAGAGAGACCCAGTACTTC.

The rearrangement links TRBV7-8 to TRBJ2-1, with D perhaps assigned TRBD1 or TRBD2 (6 bases each). Trimming stripped 1 base from V and 8 bases from J, with 9 bases between. The CDR3 is 13 residues long. Germline V CDR1 and CDR2: SGHVS, FQNEAQ. CDR3 nucleotide sequence: TGTGCCAGCAGCTTAGGGGGGGCGGATGAGCAGTTCTTC. This sequence encodes CASSLGGADEQFF.

In its sample, this clonotype was seen many times. The V and J genes are TRBV11-2 and TRBJ2-5, with D unresolved. CDR1 is SGHAT, CDR2 FQNNGV, per germline. The germline V and J ends were trimmed by 4 bases and 2 bases, with 5 bases remaining between them. The CDR3 is 12 residues long. The CDR3: CASSWWQETQYF. The CDR3 DNA follows: TGTGCCAGCAGCTGGTGGCAAGAGACCCAGTACTTC.

The chain employs TRBV15 and TRBJ1-5; 8 bases map to TRBD1. The CDR3 has 15 amino acids. The V and J ends lost 4 bases and 5 bases, in that order; junction bases with no gene match: 7. Germline V gene lookup returns CDR1 LNHNV and CDR2 YYDKDF (reference sequence). This chain's CDR3 is CATSKDREVYQPQHF. The CDR3 coding sequence is TGTGCCACCAGCAAGGACAGGGAAGTTTATCAGCCCCAGCATTTT.

J is TRBJ2-5 and V is TRBV7-3; D could derive from TRBD1 or TRBD2 (5 bases each). The CDR3 consists of 16 residues. V was shortened by 6 bases and J by 4 bases, with 21 bases between the two germline ends. Germline V gene data show CDR1 as SGHTA and CDR2 as FQGTGA. The CDR3, as DNA: TGTGCCAGCAGGGCCCGGGGCGGTACGCCAGGAGAGACCCAGTACTTC. It yields the protein CASRARGGTPGETQYF. Full variable domain (missing parts from reference TRBV7-3 and TRBJ2-5): GAGVSQTPSNKVTEKGKYVELRCDPISGHTALYWYRQSLGQGPEFLIYFQGTGAADDSGLPNDRFFAVRPEGSVSTLKIQRTERGDSAVYLCASRARGGTPGETQYFGPGTRLLVL.

In its sample, this clonotype was seen many times. The chain is built from TRBV12-3 or TRBV12-4 and TRBJ1-1; D perhaps matches TRBD1 (6 bases). Trimming shortened V by 1 base and J by 0 bases, and 9 bases separated the two germline ends. The CDR3 length is 15 residues. Here the CDR3 reads CASSLVGALNTEAFF. The CDR3 nucleotides read TGTGCCAGCAGTTTAGTGGGGGCTCTGAACACTGAAGCTTTCTTT.

This clonotype was observed a few times. V is TRBV5-1 and J is TRBJ2-3; the D is unclear. The V end was cut by 5 bases, the J end by 0 bases, with 10 bases between. This CDR3 is 14 amino acids long. CDR1 is SGHRS and CDR2 is YFSETQ in the germline V gene. CDR3 sequence reads: CASRGDSSTDTQYF. The CDR3 nucleotides read TGCGCCAGCAGGGGTGATTCTAGCACAGATACGCAGTATTTT. Filled out from reference TRBV5-1 and TRBJ2-3, the complete variable domain reads KAGVTQTPRYLIKTRGQQVTLSCSPISGHRSVSWYQQTPGQGLQFLFEYFSETQRNKGNFPGRFSGRQFSNSRSEMNVSTLELGDSALYLCASRGDSSTDTQYFGPGTRLTVL.

This clonotype has a handful of counts. The chain couples TRBV12-3 or TRBV12-4 to TRBJ2-7, with D perhaps TRBD2 (6 bases). Trimming stripped 3 bases from V and 7 bases from J, with 13 bases between. The length of the CDR3 is 13 residues. The CDR3 nucleotides read TGTGCCAGCAGTTTCGAATCTCGGGGGGAGCAGTACGTC. It translates to CASSFESRGEQYV.

The chain recombines TRBV27 with TRBJ1-6; D unclear. The CDR3 has 15 amino acids. The V end lost 2 bases, the J end lost 6 bases, and 11 bases lay between the germline ends. The germline CDR1 and CDR2 sequences are MNHEY and SMNVEV (reference sequence). The CDR3 DNA reads as TGTGCCAGCAGTTTACAGATTTTTGGTAATTCACCCCTCCACTTT. Protein sequence: CASSLQIFGNSPLHF.

V is TRBV15 and J is TRBJ1-5, with D unresolved. The V gene lost 2 bases and the J gene lost 3 bases, with 2 bases spanning the gap. The CDR3 has 12 amino acids. Per the germline V gene, CDR1 is LNHNV and CDR2 is YYDKDF (reference sequence). The CDR3 loop reads CATSRFNQPQHF. CDR3 in DNA: TGTGCCACCAGCAGATTCAATCAGCCCCAGCATTTT.